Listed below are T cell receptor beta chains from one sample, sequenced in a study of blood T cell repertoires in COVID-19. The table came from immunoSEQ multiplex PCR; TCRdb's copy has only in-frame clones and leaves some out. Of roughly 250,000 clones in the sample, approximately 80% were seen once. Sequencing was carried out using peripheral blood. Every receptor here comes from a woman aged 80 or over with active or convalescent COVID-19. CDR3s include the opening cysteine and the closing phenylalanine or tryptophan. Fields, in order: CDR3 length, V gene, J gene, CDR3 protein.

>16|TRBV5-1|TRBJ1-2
CASSPQQGTSIYGYTF
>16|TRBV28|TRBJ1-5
CASSESGDGRLQPQHF
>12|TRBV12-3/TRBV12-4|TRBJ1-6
CASSRPGSPLHF
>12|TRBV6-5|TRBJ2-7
CAWSGGPYEQYF
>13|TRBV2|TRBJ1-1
CASSPRTGLEAFF
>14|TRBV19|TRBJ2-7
CASSIGTGSYEQYF
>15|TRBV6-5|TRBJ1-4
CASRKGPGTFEKLFF
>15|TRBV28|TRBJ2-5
CASSSWSGGQETQYF
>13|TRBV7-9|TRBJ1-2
CASSPLQGHGYTF
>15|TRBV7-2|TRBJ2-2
CASSLGTLNTGELFF
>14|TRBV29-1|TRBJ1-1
CSAETGQANTEAFF
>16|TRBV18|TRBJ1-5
CASSALGTGGNQPQHF
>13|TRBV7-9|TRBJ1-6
CASSLRQGRTLHF
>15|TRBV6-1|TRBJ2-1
CASSETSGIYGEQFF
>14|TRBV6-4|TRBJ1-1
CASSLFGGNTEAFF
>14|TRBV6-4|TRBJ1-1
CASSDRGGVTEAFF
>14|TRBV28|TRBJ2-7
CASSPLTGNYEQYF
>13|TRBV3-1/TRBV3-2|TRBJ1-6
CASSDRGSAPLHF
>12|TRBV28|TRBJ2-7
CASSPSGYEQYF
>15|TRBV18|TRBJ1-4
CASSRRQGFLEKLFF
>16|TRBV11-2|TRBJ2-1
CASSPQLAGIYNEQFF
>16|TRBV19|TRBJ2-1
CATLKTSGGRSNEQFF
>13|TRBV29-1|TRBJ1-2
CSVEKEAGYGYTF
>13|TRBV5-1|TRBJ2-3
CASSMAGTDTQYF
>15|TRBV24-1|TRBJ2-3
CATSDPTSGRDTQYF
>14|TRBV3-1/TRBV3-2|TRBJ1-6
CASSLVRVDSPLHF
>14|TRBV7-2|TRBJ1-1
CASRQVGWVTEAFF
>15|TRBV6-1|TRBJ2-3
CASSELAGGPDTQYF
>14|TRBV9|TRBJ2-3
CASSSPGTSGAQYF
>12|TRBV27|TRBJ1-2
CASGSGGGGYTF
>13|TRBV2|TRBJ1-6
CASSLVSGSPLHF
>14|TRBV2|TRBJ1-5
CASSEQGADQPQHF
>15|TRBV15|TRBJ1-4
CATSRDSATNEKLFF
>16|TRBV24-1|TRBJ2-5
CATSGRDRGSTETQYF
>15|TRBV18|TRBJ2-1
CASSPAIAQHNEQFF
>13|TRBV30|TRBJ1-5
CAWSTGMDQPQHF
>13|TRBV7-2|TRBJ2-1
CASSPTEDNEQFF
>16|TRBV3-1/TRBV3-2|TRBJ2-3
CASSQRVSHLTDTQYF
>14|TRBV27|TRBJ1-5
CASSFVVGGQPQHF
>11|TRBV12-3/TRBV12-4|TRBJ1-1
CATQGTTEAFF
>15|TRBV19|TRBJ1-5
CASAARGLGNQPQHF